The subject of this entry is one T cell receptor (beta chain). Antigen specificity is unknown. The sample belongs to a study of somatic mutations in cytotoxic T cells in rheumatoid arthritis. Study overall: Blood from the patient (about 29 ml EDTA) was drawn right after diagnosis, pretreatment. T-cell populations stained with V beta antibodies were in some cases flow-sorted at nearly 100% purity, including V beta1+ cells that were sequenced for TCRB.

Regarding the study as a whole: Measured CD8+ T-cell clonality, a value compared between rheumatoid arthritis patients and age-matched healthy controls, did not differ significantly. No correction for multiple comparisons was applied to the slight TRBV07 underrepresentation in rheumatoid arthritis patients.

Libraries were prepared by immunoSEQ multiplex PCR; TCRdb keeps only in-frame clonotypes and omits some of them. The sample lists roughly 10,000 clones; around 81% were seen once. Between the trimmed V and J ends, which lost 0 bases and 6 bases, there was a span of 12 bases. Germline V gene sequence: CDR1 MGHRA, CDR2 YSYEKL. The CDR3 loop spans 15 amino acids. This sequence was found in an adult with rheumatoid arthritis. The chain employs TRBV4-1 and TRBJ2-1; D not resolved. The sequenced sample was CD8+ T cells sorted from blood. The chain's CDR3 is CASSQDRGTGNEQFF. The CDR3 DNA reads TGCGCCAGCAGCCAAGATAGAGGCACGGGCAATGAGCAGTTCTTC.